These 28 T cell receptor beta chains were sequenced from one sample in a study of cytomegalovirus exposure and HLA in healthy donors (dated by TCRdb to 2017 to 2019). The method behind the library was the immunoSEQ multiplex PCR assay. A mixture of 60 forward primers for TCR Vbeta segments and 13 reverse primers for TCR Jbeta segments was used in the multiplex PCR. The source is immuneACCESS, and TCRdb retained only in-frame sequences with V and J called. Part of the clones is not carried over; for the studies checked, unresolved V genes explain less than half of this, and the remainder is unexplained. This sample holds approximately 170,000 clones; about three quarters were observed only once. The ten largest account for roughly 2.6% of the sample. Sequenced input: PBMCs. All receptors come from a woman in her 40s in good health and CMV-seropositive.

This chain connects TRBV28 to TRBJ1-5; 10 positions match TRBD1. This CDR3 is 18 amino acids long. In germline, CDR1 is MDHEN, CDR2 SYDVKM. V trimming: 5 bases; J trimming: 4 bases; junction bases outside the gene matches: 14. CDR3 sequence reads: CASSLGTGAARGNQPQHF. CDR3 nucleotide sequence: TGTGCCAGCAGTCTTGGGACAGGGGCGGCTCGGGGGAATCAGCCCCAGCATTTT.

In this sample, this clone turned up once. The chain uses TRBV30 and TRBJ1-6; 9 bases fit TRBD1. CDR1 and CDR2 from the germline V gene are GTSNPN and SVGIG (reference sequence). V was clipped by 4 bases and J by 8 bases; unmatched bases: 6. CDR3 length equals 14 residues. The CDR3 DNA reads TGTGCCTGGACCCTCCGGACAGGGGATTCACCCCTCCACTTT. Its protein product is CAWTLRTGDSPLHF.

The chain joins TRBV11-2 to TRBJ2-1; 9 nucleotides agree with TRBD2. Germline V gene data show CDR1 as SGHAT and CDR2 as FQNNGV. Unmatched junction bases numbered 8, after V lost 0 bases and J lost 8 bases. The CDR3 is made up of 16 amino acids. In DNA form, the CDR3 reads TGTGCCAGCAGCTTAGATGGGCGGGGGGGCGTCGATGAGCAGTTCTTC. This translates into CASSLDGRGGVDEQFF.

The rearrangement joins TRBV5-1 to TRBJ2-3; the match to TRBD2 covers 7 bases. V lost 5 bases and J lost 4; bases outside the gene matches: 13. Germline CDR1 is SGHRS and CDR2 is YFSETQ. This CDR3 contains 16 residues. The CDR3 protein is CASRINLAGRADTQYF. Written as DNA, the CDR3 is TGCGCCAGCAGAATAAACTTGGCAGGGAGGGCAGATACGCAGTATTTT. Based on the CDR3 plus reference TRBV5-1 and TRBJ2-3, the full variable domain is KAGVTQTPRYLIKTRGQQVTLSCSPISGHRSVSWYQQTPGQGLQFLFEYFSETQRNKGNFPGRFSGRQFSNSRSEMNVSTLELGDSALYLCASRINLAGRADTQYFGPGTRLTVL.

V gene TRBV12-5 combines with J gene TRBJ2-1, with TRBD2 identical over 9 bases. V dropped 0 bases and J dropped 8; count of bases not matched to a gene: 11. Germline V CDR1 and CDR2: LGHNT, FRNRAP. CDR3 length equals 17 residues. The CDR3 bases are TGTGCTAGTGGTTTGGTACTCGTGGCGGGGGGGGACTATGAGCAGTTCTTC. Its translation is CASGLVLVAGGDYEQFF. The variable domain in full, with the rest retrieved from reference TRBV12-5 and TRBJ2-1, is DARVTQTPRHKVTEMGQEVTMRCQPILGHNTVFWYRQTMMQGLELLAYFRNRAPLDDSGMPKDRFSAEMPDATLATLKIQPSEPRDSAVYFCASGLVLVAGGDYEQFFGPGTRLTVL.

The V call is TRBV6-5, the J call TRBJ2-5, with TRBD2 identical over 11 bases. The CDR3 contains 15 residues. With 8 bases clipped from V and 7 bases from J, the junction kept 12 bases outside the gene matches. In germline, CDR1 is MNHEY, CDR2 SVGAGI. DNA for the CDR3: TGTGCCAGCGGGTTTAGCGGGAGGGCGCGAGGGACCCAGTACTTC. It is translated as CASGFSGRARGTQYF.

This clone came up a few times. The chain links TRBV30 to TRBJ2-6; 11 bases line up with TRBD1. The germline V gene encodes CDR1 GTSNPN and CDR2 SVGIG (reference sequence). Trimming at V came to 6 bases and at J to 2 bases, leaving 3 bases not matched to a gene. The CDR3 loop spans 15 amino acids. CDR3 region: CACGQGATGANVLTF. The CDR3 nucleotides read TGTGCCTGCGGACAGGGGGCTACTGGGGCCAACGTCCTGACTTTC.

CDR3 amino acids: CASSFGQGAREQYF. The CDR3 nucleotides are TGTGCCAGCAGCTTTGGACAGGGGGCGAGGGAGCAGTACTTC. The chain uses TRBV5-6 and TRBJ2-7, with TRBD1 identical over 11 bases. The CDR3 sequence is 14 residues long. V was pared by 2 bases and J by 7 bases, with 5 bases of the junction left unmatched. Germline V CDR1 and CDR2: SGHDT, YYEEEE.

The chain is built from TRBV6-5 and TRBJ2-3; TRBD1 is a possible D gene (5 bases). The CDR3 is 11 amino acids. The germline CDR1 and CDR2 sequences are MNHEY and SVGAGI. Trimming took off 5 bases at V and 7 bases at J, with 7 bases between the two ends. The CDR3 bases are TGTGCCAGCAGTCCAGGGAATACGCAGTATTTT. This encodes CASSPGNTQYF.

The V call is TRBV4-2, the J call TRBJ2-7, with 7 bases fitting TRBD2. The CDR3 runs 14 residues. Trimming at V came to 3 bases and at J to 0 bases, leaving 2 bases not matched to a gene. The germline V gene has CDR1 LGHNA and CDR2 YNFKEQ. The CDR3 loop is CASSHGGSSYEQYF. DNA for the CDR3: TGTGCCAGCAGCCATGGCGGGAGCTCCTACGAGCAGTACTTC.

V usage is TRBV7-9 and J usage is TRBJ1-5; TRBD1 matches at 7 bases. Germline assignment: CDR1 SEHNR and CDR2 FQNEAQ (reference sequence). The CDR3 sequence is 16 residues long. V shed 0 bases and J 0 bases; nucleotides not matched to a gene: 2. The CDR3 region is CASSLAGTVSNQPQHF. DNA of the CDR3: TGTGCCAGCAGCTTAGCGGGGACAGTTAGCAATCAGCCCCAGCATTTT.

This clone was seen once. V usage is TRBV4-1 and J usage is TRBJ2-7, with 9 bases that match TRBD1. The germline CDR1 and CDR2 sequences are MGHRA and YSYEKL. Germline trimming cut 0 bases from V and 4 bases from J; bases unmatched to any gene: 4. The CDR3 has 15 residues. CDR3 residues: CASSQEGQGRYEQYF. The CDR3 region has the DNA TGCGCCAGCAGCCAAGAAGGACAGGGGAGGTACGAGCAGTACTTC.

The chain links TRBV9 to TRBJ2-3, with D tentatively TRBD2 (6 bases). The CDR3 spans 15 residues. Trimming shortened V by 4 bases and J by 2 bases, and 14 bases separated the two germline ends. Per germline, CDR1 SGDLS and CDR2 YYNGEE. CDR3 DNA sequence: TGTGCCAGCAGCTACGGGAGCGGTACCACAGATACGCAGTATTTT. Translating it yields CASSYGSGTTDTQYF. Looking up the rest from reference TRBV9 and TRBJ2-3 gives the full variable domain: DSGVTQTPKHLITATGQRVTLRCSPRSGDLSVYWYQQSLDQGLQFLIQYYNGEERAKGNILERFSAQQFPDLHSELNLSSLELGDSALYFCASSYGSGTTDTQYFGPGTRLTVL.

V is TRBV7-2 and J is TRBJ2-1; D possibly corresponds to TRBD2 (5 bases). The CDR3 runs 13 residues. The V end was cut by 5 bases, the J end by 4 bases, with 9 bases between. Germline V CDR1 and CDR2: SGHTA, FQGNSA. As DNA, the CDR3 is TGTGCCAGCAGCCGCCCGGGGTACAATGAGCAGTTCTTC. It is translated as CASSRPGYNEQFF. The full variable domain, its missing parts supplied by reference TRBV7-2 and TRBJ2-1, is GAGVSQSPSNKVTEKGKDVELRCDPISGHTALYWYRQSLGQGLEFLIYFQGNSAPDKSGLPSDRFSAERTGGSVSTLTIQRTQQEDSAVYLCASSRPGYNEQFFGPGTRLTVL.

This chain links TRBV6-1 with TRBJ1-2; D is perhaps TRBD1 (6 bases). Looked up from germline, CDR1 is MNHNS and CDR2 is SASEGT. The CDR3 runs to 14 residues. Deletions cut 1 base from V and 3 bases from J, with 9 bases between. As DNA, the CDR3 is TGTGCCAGCAGTGAAGAGAACAGGGACTATGGCTACACCTTC. This translates into CASSEENRDYGYTF.

The chain joins TRBV5-6 to TRBJ1-4, with 8 bases fitting TRBD1. The CDR3 sequence is 15 residues long. The junction had 9 bases not matched to a gene; V was cut back by 4 bases and J by 7 bases. The germline V gene encodes CDR1 SGHDT and CDR2 YYEEEE. CDR3: CASSTPGGRSEKLFF. Written as DNA, the CDR3 is TGTGCCAGCAGCACCCCAGGGGGCCGTAGTGAAAAACTGTTTTTT.

This chain uses TRBV7-2 with TRBJ2-5; TRBD2 matches at 12 bases. The CDR3 is 14 amino acids. Trimming cost V 6 bases and J 4 bases; bases outside gene matches: 3. Germline V gene data show CDR1 as SGHTA and CDR2 as FQGNSA. The CDR3 loop reads CASRLAGGGETQYF. CDR3 bases: TGTGCCAGCAGACTAGCGGGGGGTGGAGAGACCCAGTACTTC.

This clone occurred a few times. The V and J genes are TRBV27 and TRBJ2-7, with D perhaps matching TRBD2 (5 bases). This CDR3 is 16 amino acids long. Germline V CDR1 and CDR2: MNHEY, SMNVEV (reference sequence). The ends were cut back, 5 bases at V and 5 bases at J, with 22 bases in the middle. In DNA form, the CDR3 reads TGTGCCAGCAGTCCCCAAGGACTGGCGGTGGTACACGAGCAGTACTTC. This gives the protein CASSPQGLAVVHEQYF.

The chain joins TRBV30 to TRBJ1-5; 7 nucleotides agree with TRBD1. Losses at the gene ends were 2 bases for V and 0 bases for J; bases not matched to a gene: 10. Germline V CDR1 and CDR2: GTSNPN, SVGIG (reference sequence). The CDR3 contains 17 residues. CDR3 nucleotide sequence: TGTGCCTGGAGTCCCGCGACAGGGAGATATAGCAATCAGCCCCAGCATTTT. This codes for CAWSPATGRYSNQPQHF. The full variable domain, its missing parts supplied by reference TRBV30 and TRBJ1-5, is SQTIHQWPATLVQPVGSPLSLECTVEGTSNPNLYWYRQAAGRGLQLLFYSVGIGQISSEVPQNLSASRPQDRQFILSSKKLLLSDSGFYLCAWSPATGRYSNQPQHFGDGTRLSIL.

This clone was counted between two and nine times. The chain is built from TRBV6-5 and TRBJ2-7; 12 bases are shared with TRBD1. Trimming cost V 0 bases and J 6 bases; bases outside gene matches: 3. The CDR3 runs to 15 residues. Germline CDR1 and CDR2: MNHEY and SVGAGI. DNA of the CDR3: TGTGCCAGCAGTTACTCGGGACAGGGGGCCTCCGAGCAGTACTTC. Protein product: CASSYSGQGASEQYF.

V is TRBV28 and J is TRBJ2-5; 7 bases are shared with TRBD2. Trimming removed 3 bases from V and 3 bases from J; junction bases left unmatched: 10. The germline V gene has CDR1 MDHEN and CDR2 SYDVKM. CDR3 length: 16 residues. The CDR3 sequence: CASSLAGVSIEETQYF. The CDR3 coding sequence is TGTGCCAGCAGTTTGGCGGGGGTATCTATCGAAGAGACCCAGTACTTC.

The chain has TRBV9 and TRBJ2-7, with D unresolved. The germline V gene encodes CDR1 SGDLS and CDR2 YYNGEE. The length of the CDR3 is 14 residues. V was pared by 0 bases and J by 0 bases, with 7 bases between. As DNA, the CDR3 is TGTGCCAGCAGCGTAGATGCGGCCTCCTACGAGCAGTACTTC. Translated: CASSVDAASYEQYF.

The chain has TRBV19 and TRBJ2-4; 10 bases are a match to TRBD1. The CDR3 spans 17 residues. After removal of 5 bases from V and 0 bases from J, the junction contained 7 bases not matched to a gene. Germline V gene lookup returns CDR1 LNHDA and CDR2 SQIVND (reference sequence). The CDR3 DNA sequence: TGTGCCAGTAGTCCCGGGACAGGGGCCCTAGCCAAAAACATTCAGTACTTC. Protein sequence: CASSPGTGALAKNIQYF.

The chain couples TRBV2 to TRBJ1-5; 8 bases align to TRBD1. CDR1 is SNHLY, CDR2 FYNNEI, per germline. V gave up 3 bases and J gave up 0 bases; unmatched junction bases: 7. The CDR3 is made up of 17 amino acids. The CDR3 DNA sequence: TGTGCCAGCAGTGAGAACAGGGGGTGGTATAGCAATCAGCCCCAGCATTTT. Amino acid sequence: CASSENRGWYSNQPQHF.

The chain joins TRBV7-7 to TRBJ2-1; tentative D call: TRBD1 (5 bases). CDR1 is SSHAT and CDR2 is FNYEAQ in the germline V gene (reference sequence). The V end lost 2 bases, the J end lost 10 bases, and 15 bases lay between the germline ends. The CDR3 sequence is 14 residues long. The CDR3 loop reads CASSLSPSRGEQFF. CDR3 nucleotides: TGTGCCAGCAGCTTATCCCCCTCTAGGGGCGAGCAGTTCTTC.

Worth noting for this clone: The junction differs from germline at one of its ends, possibly a read error. V is TRBV10-1 and J is TRBJ2-7, with a possible D match to TRBD1 (6 bases). Per germline, CDR1 WNHNN and CDR2 SYGVQD (reference sequence). The CDR3 is made up of 14 amino acids. CDR3 sequence (DNA): TGCGCCAGCAGTGAGTCGCGACAGGACGTTCCGATATTCTTC. Its protein is CASSESRQDVPIFF.

This sequence joins TRBV5-6 and TRBJ2-2; D gene ambiguous. The CDR3 sequence is 16 residues long. Germline-derived CDR1 and CDR2 are SGHDT and YYEEEE. The V end was cut by 3 bases, the J end by 6 bases, with 18 bases between. CDR3 sequence reads: CASSSQVERYSGELFF. The CDR3 nucleotides read TGTGCCAGCAGCTCTCAGGTGGAAAGGTATTCCGGGGAGCTGTTTTTT.

The rearrangement links TRBV11-2 to TRBJ1-5, with D uncertain. Germline CDR1 SGHAT, CDR2 FQNNGV. The CDR3 is 14 amino acids. Trimming took 4 bases from V and 10 from J, leaving 17 bases between them. The CDR3 DNA reads TGTGCCAGCAGCTCGAGGAGGGATATCAGCCCCCAGCATTTT. It encodes CASSSRRDISPQHF.